These 27 T cell receptor beta chains originate from one sample sequenced in a study of type 1 and type 2 diabetes patients (TCRdb year 2016). Sequencing used an Illumina MiSeq. For TCRbeta CDR3 amplification, the template was genomic DNA taken from the sorted T cell subsets. The TCRbeta CDR3 region was amplified by multiplex PCR using 30 forward and 13 reverse primers. In-frame beta chains were kept once TCRdb had trimmed the public reads at Q25 with fastp and called clones with MiXCR. Here each entry gathers all rows of one CDR3 protein and keeps the most common genes and DNA. In this sample the table shows fewer than 300,000 distinct CDR3 sequences, around 47% of which occur a single time. The ten largest clonotypes hold around 13% of the sample. Specimen: peripheral blood mononuclear cells (PBMCs). The receptors derive from a man aged 18 to 29 with type 2 diabetes.

This clonotype was seen many times. The J gene is TRBJ2-7, the V gene TRBV30; no clear D gene. The CDR3 totals 12 residues. CDR1 GTSNPN and CDR2 SVGIG come from the germline V gene (reference sequence). Trimming removed 2 bases from V and 6 bases from J, with 11 bases in between. CDR3 sequence: CAWSYTLREQYF. In DNA form, the CDR3 reads TGTGCCTGGAGTTATACACTTCGCGAGCAGTACTTC. Together with reference TRBV30 and TRBJ2-7, the CDR3 gives the full variable domain: SQTIHQWPATLVQPVGSPLSLECTVEGTSNPNLYWYRQAAGRGLQLLFYSVGIGQISSEVPQNLSASRPQDRQFILSSKKLLLSDSGFYLCAWSYTLREQYFGPGTRLTVT.

The CDR3 DNA is TGTGCCAGCAGCTCATTTAGCGAAAACTACGAGCAGTACTTC. Its translation: CASSSFSENYEQYF. V is TRBV27 and J is TRBJ2-7, with D maybe TRBD2 (5 bases). There are 14 residues in the CDR3. Trimming took 6 bases from V and 3 from J, leaving 15 bases between them. The V gene's germline CDR1 is MNHEY and CDR2 SMNVEV (reference sequence).

The chain carries TRBV30 and TRBJ2-7; TRBD2 might be the D (6 bases). CDR1 GTSNPN and CDR2 SVGIG come from the germline V gene (reference sequence). This CDR3 has 9 amino acids. Here the CDR3 reads CDRRLVQYF. CDR3 nucleotides: TGTGACCGAAGACTAGTCCAGTACTTC.

The chain carries TRBV6-1 and TRBJ2-1, with 9 bases identical to TRBD1. The germline V gene encodes CDR1 MNHNS and CDR2 SASEGT. The CDR3 runs to 15 residues. V trimming: 8 bases; J trimming: 4 bases; junction bases outside the gene matches: 9. The chain's CDR3 is CASRRDRELYNEQFF. CDR3 nucleotide sequence: TGTGCCAGCCGACGGGACAGGGAGTTATACAATGAGCAGTTCTTC.

This clonotype showed up just a few times. This sequence joins TRBV29-1 and TRBJ2-3; D is undetermined. There are 12 residues in the CDR3. Trimming removed 4 bases at V and 4 bases at J, with 9 bases between. Germline CDR1 SQVTM, CDR2 ANQGSEA. The CDR3 loop is CSVVTVADTQYF. In DNA form, the CDR3 reads TGCAGCGTTGTCACAGTCGCAGATACGCAGTATTTT.

The chain is built from TRBV28 and TRBJ2-7; D is unresolved. Germline CDR1 MDHEN, CDR2 SYDVKM. Between the trimmed V and J ends, which lost 6 bases and 4 bases, there was a span of 13 bases. The CDR3 loop spans 13 amino acids. This CDR3 is CASSPPPYYEQYF. As DNA, the CDR3 is TGTGCCAGCAGCCCGCCCCCCTATTACGAGCAGTACTTC.

The count of this clonotype is one. V usage is TRBV27 and J usage is TRBJ2-6, with 7 nucleotides matching TRBD1. The CDR3 contains 16 residues. Germline-derived CDR1 and CDR2 are MNHEY and SMNVEV (reference sequence). V lost 10 bases and J lost 0; bases outside the gene matches: 9. Written as DNA, the CDR3 is TGTGCCACACAGGACAGGTCAAGCTCTGGGGCCAACGTCCTGACTTTC. This codes for CATQDRSSSGANVLTF. Looking up the rest from reference TRBV27 and TRBJ2-6 gives the full variable domain: EAQVTQNPRYLITVTGKKLTVTCSQNMNHEYMSWYRQDPGLGLRQIYYSMNVEVTDKGDVPEGYKVSRKEKRNFPLILESPSPNQTSLYFCATQDRSSSGANVLTFGAGSRLTVL.

The chain has TRBV7-8 and TRBJ1-5; TRBD1 matches at 11 bases. CDR1 and CDR2 (germline): SGHVS, FQNEAQ. V shed 5 bases, J shed 5 bases, and the junction held 5 bases outside the gene matches. The CDR3 has 15 residues. CDR3 nucleotide sequence: TGTGCCAGCAGCCCCGGGACAGGGGGACATCAGCCCCAGCATTTT. Amino acid sequence: CASSPGTGGHQPQHF.

This clonotype turned up a few times. The chain joins TRBV19 to TRBJ1-4, with 8 bases matching TRBD1. V shed 4 bases, J shed 11 bases, and the junction held 3 bases outside the gene matches. The CDR3 runs 12 residues. Germline CDR1 LNHDA, CDR2 SQIVND (reference sequence). CDR3 nucleotide sequence: TGTGCCAGTAGTAGGACAGGGCGGAAACTGTTTTTT. Its translation: CASSRTGRKLFF.

The rearrangement links TRBV11-2 to TRBJ2-2; TRBD2 matches at 11 bases. Germline CDR1 and CDR2: SGHAT and FQNNGV. Germline trimming cut 3 bases from V and 1 base from J; bases unmatched to any gene: 7. There are 18 residues in the CDR3. The CDR3 protein is CASSFPSGGPKNTGELFF. Written as DNA, the CDR3 is TGTGCCAGCAGCTTCCCTAGCGGGGGGCCTAAGAACACCGGGGAGCTGTTTTTT.

The V and J genes are TRBV18 and TRBJ1-1; TRBD1 matches 10 bases. The length of the CDR3 is 15 residues. The ends lost 1 base at V and 2 bases at J; junction bases unmatched: 1. CDR1 and CDR2 from the germline V gene are KGHSH and LQKENI. The CDR3 sequence is CASSPQTGGNTEAFF. The DNA of the CDR3 is TGTGCCAGCTCACCACAGACAGGGGGCAACACTGAAGCTTTCTTT.

The rearrangement links TRBV7-6 to TRBJ1-1; a possible D gene is TRBD1 (6 bases). Between the trimmed V and J ends, which lost 5 bases and 8 bases, there was a span of 15 bases. Germline V gene sequence: CDR1 SGHVS, CDR2 FNYEAQ. CDR3 length: 13 residues. CDR3 bases: TGTGCCAGCAGCCAGTCCGGGGGCCGAGAAGCTTTCTTT. As protein: CASSQSGGREAFF.

In its sample, this clonotype was seen a few times. This rearrangement joins TRBV20-1 to TRBJ2-7; 8 nucleotides line up with TRBD1. The CDR3 extends over 13 amino acids. Germline V lookup: CDR1 DFQATT, CDR2 SNEGSKA (reference sequence). V dropped 2 bases and J dropped 6; count of bases not matched to a gene: 6. CDR3 sequence (DNA): TGCAGTGCTAGAAGTGACAGGGGTGTCGAGCAGTACTTC. It is translated as CSARSDRGVEQYF.

The DNA for the CDR3 is TGTGCCAGCAGCTTGGCCGGTGATTGGAGGGCCGGGGAGACCCAGTACTTC. Protein sequence: CASSLAGDWRAGETQYF. The chain has TRBV5-6 and TRBJ2-5; D is perhaps TRBD2 (6 bases). Per the germline V gene, CDR1 is SGHDT and CDR2 is YYEEEE. Deletions cut 0 bases from V and 5 bases from J, with 20 bases between. There are 17 residues in the CDR3.

This clonotype has ten or more counts. J is TRBJ2-7 and V is TRBV2; weak D call: TRBD1 (5 bases). The CDR3 extends over 13 amino acids. Trimming stripped 4 bases from V and 1 base from J, with 8 bases between. Germline CDR1 reads SNHLY; CDR2 reads FYNNEI. The CDR3: CASSVQVSYEQYF. Here the CDR3 DNA reads TGTGCCAGCAGTGTACAGGTATCCTACGAGCAGTACTTC.

There are a few counts of this clonotype. This chain joins TRBV15 and TRBJ1-4, with a possible D match to TRBD1 (5 bases). V lost 5 bases and J 4 bases, leaving 11 bases between the germline ends. This CDR3 has 14 amino acids. Germline V gene lookup returns CDR1 LNHNV and CDR2 YYDKDF (reference sequence). The chain's CDR3 is CATSPQGVNEKLFF. In DNA form, the CDR3 reads TGTGCCACCAGCCCCCAAGGGGTTAATGAAAAACTGTTTTTT.

This clonotype was seen a single time. This chain links TRBV19 with TRBJ1-1, with TRBD1 as a possible D gene (6 bases). CDR3 length equals 14 residues. Germline V CDR1 and CDR2: LNHDA, SQIVND (reference sequence). Trimming removed 0 bases at V and 1 base at J, with 6 bases between. CDR3 protein: CASSIEGQNTEAFF. In nucleotides, the CDR3 is TGTGCCAGTAGTATAGAGGGACAGAACACTGAAGCTTTCTTT.

The J gene is TRBJ2-7, the V gene TRBV25-1; TRBD2 aligns across 9 bases. The CDR3 consists of 16 residues. Trimming at V came to 5 bases and at J to 3 bases, leaving 11 bases not matched to a gene. Germline CDR1 is MGHDK and CDR2 is SYGVNS. The CDR3 is CASSFRRSGGIYEQYF. The CDR3 DNA reads TGTGCCAGCAGTTTCCGTCGGAGCGGGGGGATCTACGAGCAGTACTTC.

This clonotype was detected a few times. The chain links TRBV12-3 or TRBV12-4 to TRBJ2-5, with TRBD1 as a possible D gene (6 bases). V was trimmed by 6 bases and J by 2 bases, leaving 16 bases between them. This CDR3 comprises 15 residues. The CDR3 coding sequence is TGTGCCAGCAGGGCGACAGGTGCCCCACAAGAGACCCAGTACTTC. Its translation is CASRATGAPQETQYF.

The rearrangement joins TRBV20-1 to TRBJ1-6, with TRBD1 matching over 7 bases. The CDR3 totals 15 residues. Germline values: CDR1 DFQATT, CDR2 SNEGSKA (reference sequence). The V gene end was trimmed by 6 bases and the J gene end by 7 bases; junction bases not matched to a gene: 12. CDR3 nucleotides: TGCAGTGCCCTGATACAGGGACAGTCAAATTCACCCCTCCACTTT. Translated: CSALIQGQSNSPLHF.

This chain links TRBV30 with TRBJ1-2; no definite D call. CDR3 size: 12 residues. Germline V CDR1 and CDR2: GTSNPN, SVGIG (reference sequence). The ends were cut back, 4 bases at V and 2 bases at J, with 8 bases in the middle. The CDR3: CAWMAINYGYTF. Here the CDR3 DNA reads TGTGCCTGGATGGCCATAAACTATGGCTACACCTTC.

This clonotype was seen only a few times. This chain connects TRBV6-1 to TRBJ2-7; 15 bases align to TRBD2. The CDR3 contains 18 residues. Germline values: CDR1 MNHNS, CDR2 SASEGT. CDR3 protein: CASKAPGLAGGSSYEQYF. In DNA form, the CDR3 reads TGTGCATCAAAAGCCCCGGGACTAGCGGGGGGTAGCTCCTACGAGCAGTACTTC.

The chain carries TRBV19 and TRBJ2-7, with D unclear. CDR3 length equals 13 residues. V lost 5 bases and J lost 2, with 10 bases in between. Germline values: CDR1 LNHDA, CDR2 SQIVND (reference sequence). CDR3 DNA sequence: TGTGCCAGTAGTCCGACCTTTACCTACGAGCAGTACTTC. Its translation is CASSPTFTYEQYF.

This chain joins TRBV4-1 and TRBJ2-7; 8 positions agree with TRBD1. The V segment lost 2 bases and the J segment 9 bases; nucleotides outside the gene matches: 6. CDR1 is MGHRA and CDR2 is YSYEKL in the germline V gene. The CDR3 sequence is 13 residues long. CDR3 in DNA: TGCGCCAGCAGCCAAACGACAGGGGAGCGGCAGTACTTC. Its protein is CASSQTTGERQYF.

A few counts support this clonotype. This chain uses TRBV2 with TRBJ2-3; 7 bases align to TRBD1. Trimming at V came to 5 bases and at J to 0 bases, leaving 8 bases not matched to a gene. This CDR3 is built from 16 residues. The germline CDR1 and CDR2 sequences are SNHLY and FYNNEI. CDR3 protein: CASSLTGTTSTDTQYF. DNA for the CDR3: TGTGCCAGCAGTTTGACAGGGACAACTAGCACAGATACGCAGTATTTT.

This clonotype was found a few times. The chain combines TRBV6-6 with TRBJ2-3, with 14 positions matching TRBD2. The CDR3 length is 15 residues. J lost 10 bases, V lost 6 bases, and 9 bases had no gene match. The V gene's germline CDR1 is MNHNY and CDR2 SVGAGI (reference sequence). The CDR3 region is CASRQTSGGAAPQYF. The DNA of the CDR3 is TGTGCCAGCAGGCAGACTAGCGGGGGGGCCGCTCCGCAGTATTTT.

The rearrangement joins TRBV19 to TRBJ2-5; 7 positions match TRBD1. The CDR3 extends over 14 amino acids. The trim removed 6 bases at V and 0 bases at J, leaving 4 bases unmatched. CDR1 and CDR2 from the germline V gene are LNHDA and SQIVND (reference sequence). The CDR3 sequence: CASRNDRDQETQYF. Here the CDR3 DNA reads TGTGCCAGTAGAAACGACAGGGACCAAGAGACCCAGTACTTC.